This T cell receptor beta chain was sequenced for a study of cytomegalovirus exposure and HLA in healthy donors. Study-level points and caveats: Highly shared sequence variants in one cluster were likely a sequencing artifact.

The PCR made use of 60 Vbeta and 13 Jbeta primers. TCRdb keeps only in-frame clones here, not all; method: immunoSEQ multiplex PCR. The sample has under 200,000 clones; 9.5% to 15% are singletons. The CDR3 runs to 13 residues. Germline CDR1 MNHEY, CDR2 SMNVEV (reference sequence). V dropped 4 bases and J dropped 6; count of bases not matched to a gene: 4. Concerning this clone: Antigen: not known.

This receptor was identified in a man over 45 in good health and CMV-seropositive. The chain is built from TRBV27 and TRBJ1-2, with 8 bases matching TRBD1. Source material: PBMCs. CDR3 DNA sequence: TGTGCCAGCAGTTCGGACAGGGTTAATGGCTACACCTTC. Translation gives CASSSDRVNGYTF.